This is a list of T cell receptor beta chains from one sample in a study of identical twins. TCRdb redid the calling of the 5' RACE reads with MiXCR, one entry per CDR3 protein. The sample includes about 570,000 distinct CDR3 sequences, approximately 10% seen only once; the top ten take approximately 3.2%. These same records also appear under a second study, on yellow fever vaccine responses in identical twins.

The sequenced material came from PBMCs. The receptors were gathered from a woman between 18 and 30 years old in good health. Both conserved end residues are part of each CDR3. A D gene is named only where the DNA matches it firmly. Some rows mark clone size as missing; the rest say once, few, many or name a class of expanded clone.

abundance	d_gene	v_gene	j_gene	CDR3nt	CDR3aa
few	-	TRBV7-3	TRBJ2-7	TGTGCCAGCAGCTCGGGACCCGCCAGCGAGCAGTACTTC	CASSSGPASEQYF
many	TRBD1	TRBV5-1	TRBJ1-1	TGCGCCAGCCACAGGGGGCGGCTCCCTGAAACTGAAGCTTTCTTT	CASHRGRLPETEAFF
-	-	TRBV7-8	TRBJ2-1	TGTGCCAGCAGCCGTATAGCCGCGTCGCGGGGACCCTACAATGAGCAGTTCTTC	CASSRIAASRGPYNEQFF
many	TRBD1	TRBV28	TRBJ2-7	TGTGCCAGCAGTTTGCAGGGACAGAGAAACTACGAGCAGTACTTC	CASSLQGQRNYEQYF
many	TRBD1	TRBV7-2	TRBJ2-7	TGTGCCAGCAGCTTAGTGGGACAGGGGATCTACGAGCAGTACTTC	CASSLVGQGIYEQYF
many	TRBD1	TRBV7-9	TRBJ2-7	TGTGCCAGCAGCTTAGATGGGGGACAGGGCGAGCAGTACTTC	CASSLDGGQGEQYF
-	-	TRBV12-3/TRBV12-4	TRBJ2-7	TGTGCCAGCAGTCCCCAAGTTGGCGAGCAGTACTTC	CASSPQVGEQYF
many	TRBD2	TRBV28	TRBJ2-3	TGTGCCAGCAGTTGGACTAGCGGCACAGATACGCAGTATTTT	CASSWTSGTDTQYF
few	-	TRBV5-1	TRBJ2-7	TGCGCCAGCAGCTTGGAGTCTCTAGGGTCCTACGAGCAGTACTTC	CASSLESLGSYEQYF
-	-	TRBV7-8	TRBJ1-6	TGTGCCAGCAGCCCAAGACAGAACAATAATTCACCCCTCCACTTT	CASSPRQNNNSPLHF
few	-	TRBV10-3	TRBJ2-1	TGTGCCATCAGGAGGGGGAATGAGCAGTTCTTC	CAIRRGNEQFF
-	-	TRBV5-1	TRBJ2-5	TGCGCCAGCAGCTTAAGGGCTGGCCAAGAGACCCAGTACTTC	CASSLRAGQETQYF
many	TRBD1	TRBV5-1	TRBJ2-2	TGCGCCAGCAGCTTGGGCCGAGGCAGGGGGCCCACCGGGGAGCTGTTTTTT	CASSLGRGRGPTGELFF
few	-	TRBV7-2	TRBJ2-6	TGTGCCAGCAGCCAAACAGGGACTGGGGCCAACGTCCTGACTTTC	CASSQTGTGANVLTF
many	TRBD1	TRBV29-1	TRBJ2-7	TGCAGCGGCAAGACAGGGGGCGAGCAGTACTTC	CSGKTGGEQYF
few	TRBD2	TRBV7-9	TRBJ2-1	TGTGCCAGCAGCTTAGGTCTGCGGGAGCGTAATGAGCAGTTCTTC	CASSLGLRERNEQFF
-	-	TRBV5-4	TRBJ2-1	TGTGCCAGCACAATGTCTGGGACCTACAATGAGCAGTTCTTC	CASTMSGTYNEQFF
-	-	TRBV14	TRBJ2-7	TGTGCCAGCAGCCAAGGCCCCCCAGGGACCCCGAATTCCTACGAGCAGTACTTC	CASSQGPPGTPNSYEQYF
few	-	TRBV6-5	TRBJ2-2	TGTGCCAGCAGTACCGGCACCGGGGAGCTGTTTTTT	CASSTGTGELFF
many	TRBD1	TRBV7-2	TRBJ1-5	TGTGCCAGCAGCTCCGACAGGGCCTATCAGCCCCAGCATTTT	CASSSDRAYQPQHF
-	-	TRBV5-6	TRBJ2-7	TGTGCCAGCAGCGTAGGGGGTTGGGACGAGCAGTACTTC	CASSVGGWDEQYF
-	TRBD2	TRBV18	TRBJ2-7	TGTGCCAGCTCACTCCGACTAGCGGGAGGGAACTCCTACGAGCAGTACTTC	CASSLRLAGGNSYEQYF
many	TRBD2	TRBV7-2	TRBJ2-7	TGTGCCAGCAGCTTAGACGGGACTAGCGCGGCCTACGAGCAGTACTTC	CASSLDGTSAAYEQYF
few	-	TRBV7-9	TRBJ2-7	TGTGCCAGCAGCTCCCCCCGGAACGAGCAGTACTTC	CASSSPRNEQYF
many	TRBD2	TRBV10-1	TRBJ2-7	TGCGCCAGCAGTGAGACTAGCGGGACCGAGCAGTACTTC	CASSETSGTEQYF
many	-	TRBV29-1	TRBJ2-2	TGCAGCGTGCCACCTTCCTTAGGGAAGACCGGGGAGCTGTTTTTT	CSVPPSLGKTGELFF
few	TRBD1	TRBV29-1	TRBJ2-2	TGCAGCGTTGGATGGGGACAGGGACGCACCGGGGAGCTGTTTTTT	CSVGWGQGRTGELFF
-	-	TRBV7-9	TRBJ1-1	TGTGCCACCGGGGGGGGGTACACGAACACTGAAGCTTTCTTT	CATGGGYTNTEAFF